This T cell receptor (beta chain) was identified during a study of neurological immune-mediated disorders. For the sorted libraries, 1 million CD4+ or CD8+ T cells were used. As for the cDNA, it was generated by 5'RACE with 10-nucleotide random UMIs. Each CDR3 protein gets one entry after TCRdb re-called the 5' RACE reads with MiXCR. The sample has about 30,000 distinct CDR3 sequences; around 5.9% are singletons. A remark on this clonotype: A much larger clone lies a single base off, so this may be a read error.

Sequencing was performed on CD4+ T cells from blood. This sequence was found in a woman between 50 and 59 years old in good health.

The CDR3 nucleotides are TGTGGCAGCAGAGTCAAAGGGGGTGAAGCTTTCTTT. Its translation: CGSRVKGGEAFF. The chain employs TRBV28 and TRBJ1-1; D is perhaps TRBD1 (6 bases). CDR1 and CDR2 from the germline V gene are MDHEN and SYDVKM. This CDR3 has 12 residues.